Listed here is a single T cell receptor (beta chain). CDR3 length: 14 residues. Trimming pared 2 bases from V and 6 bases from J, leaving 13 bases between. Germline values: CDR1 KGHSH, CDR2 LQKENI. TCRdb analysed the 5' RACE reads with MiXCR anew, one entry per CDR3 protein. Of 68,000 or so distinct CDR3 sequences listed, about 11% are singletons. The data belong to a study of early T cells in non-severe SARS-CoV-2 infection. The sequenced sample consisted of whole blood. The clonotype originates from an adult who was a healthcare worker with PCR-confirmed SARS-CoV-2 infection or an uninfected control (not recorded which). The rearrangement uses TRBV18 and TRBJ1-2; weak D call: TRBD1 (5 bases). DNA for the CDR3: TGTGCCAGCTCACCAGGCTCACAGGCAAATGGCTACACCTTC. Protein sequence: CASSPGSQANGYTF.